A selection of T cell receptor beta chains follows, all from one sample in a study of T cell repertoires in cytomegalovirus infection. In TCRdb, the reads were re-called with MiXCR into one record per CDR3 protein. The sample holds tens of thousands of distinct CDR3 sequences, around 49% seen once. No cognate antigen is known for these TCRs. The sample here was CD8+ T cells from cultured PBMCs, taken from culture after CMV antigen stimulation. Every receptor here comes from a human donor in good health (CMV status not recorded). Some clones in this sample may be carry-over from other donors' samples. The CDR3 runs from the conserved cysteine through the conserved F or W.

V gene,J gene,CDR3 protein
TRBV7-8,TRBJ2-1,CASSLEIAGTQFF
TRBV23-1,TRBJ2-2,CASSFSDRENTGELFF
TRBV10-2,TRBJ2-7,CASSPTGTGRSYEQYF
TRBV11-2,TRBJ1-1,CASSMGGFYTEAFF
TRBV6-1,TRBJ2-5,CASSPTSGRTRETQYF
TRBV5-1,TRBJ2-7,CASSFWGTGYEQYF
TRBV7-8,TRBJ2-5,CASSLDRGQTQYF
TRBV7-8,TRBJ2-1,CASSHRGGQNNEQFF
TRBV7-8,TRBJ1-2,CASSSGGDGYTF
TRBV7-3,TRBJ2-7,CASSLTSGGSYEQYF
TRBV29-1,TRBJ2-1,CSVEFSGRMDREQFF
TRBV7-8,TRBJ2-7,CASSQRTGGPSYEQYF
TRBV2,TRBJ1-3,CASTERTGGLRGNTIYF
TRBV7-6,TRBJ2-2,CASSLEGSANTGELFF
TRBV7-3,TRBJ2-7,CASSLSSGDEQYF
TRBV5-3,TRBJ1-2,CASSLDRTGAYGYTF
TRBV7-3,TRBJ2-3,CASSPGRTDTQYF
TRBV5-3,TRBJ2-7,CASRVAGGFLPYEQYF
TRBV7-9,TRBJ2-2,CASSLLGRGPNTGELFF
TRBV10-3,TRBJ1-4,CAIREEGQGLFF
TRBV7-6,TRBJ2-1,CASSFRTLDEQFF
TRBV6-1,TRBJ2-7,CASSGWDSRFPYEQYF